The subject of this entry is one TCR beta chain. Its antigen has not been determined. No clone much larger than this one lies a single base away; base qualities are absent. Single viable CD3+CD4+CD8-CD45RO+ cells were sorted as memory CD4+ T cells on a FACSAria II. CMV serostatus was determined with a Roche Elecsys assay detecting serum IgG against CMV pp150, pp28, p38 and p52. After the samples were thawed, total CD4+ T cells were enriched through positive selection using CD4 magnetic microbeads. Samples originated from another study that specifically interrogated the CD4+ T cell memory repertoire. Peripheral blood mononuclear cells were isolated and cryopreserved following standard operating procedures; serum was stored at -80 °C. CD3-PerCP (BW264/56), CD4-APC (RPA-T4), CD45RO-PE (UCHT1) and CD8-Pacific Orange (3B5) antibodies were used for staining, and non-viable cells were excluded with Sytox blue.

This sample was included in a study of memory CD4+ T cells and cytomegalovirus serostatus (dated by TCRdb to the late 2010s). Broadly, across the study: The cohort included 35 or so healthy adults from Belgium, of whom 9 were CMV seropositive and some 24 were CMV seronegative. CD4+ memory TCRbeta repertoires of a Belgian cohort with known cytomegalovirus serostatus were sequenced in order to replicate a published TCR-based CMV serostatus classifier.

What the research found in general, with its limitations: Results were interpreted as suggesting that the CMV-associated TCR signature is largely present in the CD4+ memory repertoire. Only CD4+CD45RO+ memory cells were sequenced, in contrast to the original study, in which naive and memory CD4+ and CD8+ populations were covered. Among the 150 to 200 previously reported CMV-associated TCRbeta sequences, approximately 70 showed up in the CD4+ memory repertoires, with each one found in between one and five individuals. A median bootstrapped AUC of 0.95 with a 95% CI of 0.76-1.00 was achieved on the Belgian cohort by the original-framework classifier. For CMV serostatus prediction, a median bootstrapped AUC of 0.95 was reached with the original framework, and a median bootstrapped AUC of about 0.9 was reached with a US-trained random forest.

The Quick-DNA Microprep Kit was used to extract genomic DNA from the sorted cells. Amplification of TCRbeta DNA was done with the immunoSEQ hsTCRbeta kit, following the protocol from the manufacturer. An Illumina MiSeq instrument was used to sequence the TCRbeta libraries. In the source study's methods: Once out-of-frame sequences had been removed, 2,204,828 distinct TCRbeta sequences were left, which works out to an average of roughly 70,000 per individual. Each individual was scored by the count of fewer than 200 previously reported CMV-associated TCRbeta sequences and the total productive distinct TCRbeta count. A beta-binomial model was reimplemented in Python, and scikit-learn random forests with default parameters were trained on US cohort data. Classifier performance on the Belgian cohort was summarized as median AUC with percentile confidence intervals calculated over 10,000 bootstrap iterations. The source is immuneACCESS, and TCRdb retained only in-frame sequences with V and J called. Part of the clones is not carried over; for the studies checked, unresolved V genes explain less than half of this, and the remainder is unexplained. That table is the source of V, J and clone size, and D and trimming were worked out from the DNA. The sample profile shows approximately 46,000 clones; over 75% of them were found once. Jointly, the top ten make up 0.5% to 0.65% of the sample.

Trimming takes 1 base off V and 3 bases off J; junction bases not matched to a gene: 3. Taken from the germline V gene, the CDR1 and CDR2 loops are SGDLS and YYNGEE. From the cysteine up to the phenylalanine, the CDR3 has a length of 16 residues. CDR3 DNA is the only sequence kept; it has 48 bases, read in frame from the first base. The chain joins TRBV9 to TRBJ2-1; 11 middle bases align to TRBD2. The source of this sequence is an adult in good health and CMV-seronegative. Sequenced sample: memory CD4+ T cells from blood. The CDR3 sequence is CASSVIGTSGYNEQFF. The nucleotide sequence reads TGTGCCAGCAGCGTAATTGGGACTAGCGGCTACAATGAGCAGTTCTTC.